The 26 T cell receptor beta chains listed next were all sequenced from one sample in a study of T cells in Graves' hyperthyroidism and ophthalmopathy. Amplification of TCR beta CDR3 regions was performed using RNA transcripts as template. Researchers ran a first-round RT-PCR on the TCR CDR3 using the HTBI primer set. TCRdb re-analysed the multiplex PCR reads in MiXCR, keeping a single row per CDR3 protein. This sample has about 340,000 distinct CDR3 sequences, with around 20% found just once. The sequenced sample was blood. These receptors all stem from a woman between 45 and 60 years old with Graves' hyperthyroidism.

This clonotype was detected only a few times. This rearrangement joins TRBV29-1 to TRBJ1-1; the D gene is possibly TRBD1 (6 bases). V gave up 6 bases and J gave up 4 bases, with 15 bases separating them. The germline V gene has CDR1 SQVTM and CDR2 ANQGSEA. The CDR3 loop spans 13 amino acids. The CDR3 spells CSVLSGVGTEAFF. CDR3 nucleotides: TGCAGCGTGTTATCAGGGGTAGGCACTGAAGCTTTCTTT.

The chain combines TRBV11-1 with TRBJ2-7; no clear D gene. The V and J ends lost 1 base and 6 bases respectively, with 13 bases between them. The CDR3 totals 14 residues. Germline CDR1 and CDR2: SGHAT and FQDESV (reference sequence). The CDR3 DNA reads TGTGCCAGCAGCTTAGAGTGGCGTTGGGGCGAGCAGTACTTC. As protein: CASSLEWRWGEQYF.

This clonotype was seen repeatedly, ten times or more. The V gene is TRBV12-3 or TRBV12-4, the J gene TRBJ1-2; 7 positions agree with TRBD1. Trimming took 6 bases from V and 3 from J; bases not matched to a gene: 7. The CDR3 covers 14 residues. In nucleotides, the CDR3 is TGTGCCAGCAGAAAACAGGGGTTCGACTATGGCTACACCTTC. This codes for CASRKQGFDYGYTF.

This clonotype was picked up a small number of times. The rearrangement links TRBV6-2 or TRBV6-3 to TRBJ2-3; TRBD1 agrees at 8 bases. The germline V gene has CDR1 MNHEY and CDR2 SVGEGT. V lost 0 bases and J lost 4; bases outside the gene matches: 3. CDR3 size: 15 residues. CDR3 region: CASSYSQGAADTQYF. CDR3 nucleotide sequence: TGTGCCAGCAGTTACTCCCAGGGGGCGGCAGATACGCAGTATTTT.

The chain recombines TRBV20-1 with TRBJ1-5; no clear D. V lost 1 base, J lost 4 bases, and 8 bases lay in between. Germline values: CDR1 DFQATT, CDR2 SNEGSKA (reference sequence). This CDR3 spans 13 amino acids. In DNA, the CDR3 is TGCAGTGCTAGAGGGACGGATAATCAGCCCCAGCATTTT. This sequence encodes CSARGTDNQPQHF.

This chain connects TRBV30 to TRBJ2-1; 11 nucleotides align to TRBD2. The germline V gene has CDR1 GTSNPN and CDR2 SVGIG (reference sequence). The CDR3 consists of 14 residues. Trimming cost V 7 bases and J 6 bases; bases outside gene matches: 8. The CDR3 loop reads CASPVTSGTNEQFF. CDR3 sequence (DNA): TGTGCCTCCCCTGTGACTAGCGGGACCAATGAGCAGTTCTTC.

This clonotype occurred many times. This chain connects TRBV7-2 to TRBJ1-5, with D possibly TRBD1 on 5 matching bases. The V and J ends lost 5 bases and 0 bases respectively, with 11 bases between them. Germline lookup yields CDR1 SGHTA and CDR2 FQGNSA. This CDR3 region has 15 residues. CDR3 in DNA: TGTGCCAGCAGCCCCGGGGGGTTTAGCAATCAGCCCCAGCATTTT. Translating gives CASSPGGFSNQPQHF.

In this sample, this clonotype turned up many times. The V gene is TRBV28, the J gene TRBJ2-6; a possible D gene is TRBD2 (5 bases). This CDR3 is built from 16 residues. CDR1 is MDHEN, CDR2 SYDVKM, per germline. Trimming left V 6 bases short and J 4 bases short, with 16 bases between. The CDR3 is CASRRRVTTGANVLTF. The CDR3 DNA reads as TGTGCCAGCAGACGAAGAGTGACTACCGGGGCCAACGTCCTGACTTTC.

This clonotype appeared a single time. The CDR3 loop is CASSSQLGSYEQYF. CDR3 in DNA: TGTGCCAGCAGCTCACAACTAGGAAGTTACGAGCAGTACTTC. The chain combines TRBV7-9 with TRBJ2-7, with D maybe TRBD2 (5 bases). V was cut by 4 bases and J by 4 bases, with 14 bases left in between. The V gene's germline CDR1 is SEHNR and CDR2 FQNEAQ (reference sequence). The CDR3 consists of 14 residues.

This clonotype appeared a single time. The rearrangement uses TRBV12-3 or TRBV12-4 and TRBJ2-7, with 10 nucleotides matching TRBD2. The CDR3 runs 15 residues. Trimming removed 2 bases from V and 7 bases from J; junction bases left unmatched: 8. The CDR3 protein is CASSLTASGSLEQYF. For the CDR3, the DNA is TGTGCCAGCAGTTTAACGGCTAGCGGGAGCTTAGAGCAGTACTTC.

At least ten counts were recorded for this clonotype. This sequence joins TRBV3-1 and TRBJ2-1; D is uncertain. Deletions cut 2 bases from V and 10 bases from J, with 12 bases between. The V gene's germline CDR1 is LGHDT and CDR2 YNNKEL (reference sequence). The CDR3 has 13 residues. The CDR3 DNA follows: TGTGCCAGCAGCCAATTCGGAGCCCAGGAGCAGTTCTTC. Amino acid sequence: CASSQFGAQEQFF.

This clonotype was seen at least ten times. The chain carries TRBV11-2 and TRBJ2-7; perhaps TRBD1 as D (6 bases). Germline CDR1 reads SGHAT; CDR2 reads FQNNGV. V dropped 1 base and J dropped 4 bases, with 14 bases sitting between them. The CDR3 extends over 15 amino acids. The CDR3 loop is CASSLGSGVQYEQYF. In nucleotides, the CDR3 is TGTGCCAGCAGCTTAGGGTCAGGGGTTCAGTACGAGCAGTACTTC.

The rearrangement uses TRBV2 and TRBJ2-1; D may be TRBD2 (6 bases). Trimming removed 6 bases at V and 3 bases at J, with 18 bases between. This CDR3 spans 16 amino acids. Germline V gene sequence: CDR1 SNHLY, CDR2 FYNNEI. CDR3 sequence reads: CASSLASGAIYNEQFF. CDR3 bases: TGTGCCAGCAGCTTAGCATCGGGAGCGATCTACAATGAGCAGTTCTTC.

This chain joins TRBV11-2 and TRBJ2-7; TRBD1 aligns across 9 bases. The CDR3 has 15 residues. The ends lost 3 bases at V and 3 bases at J; junction bases unmatched: 6. From germline, CDR1 is SGHAT and CDR2 FQNNGV. The CDR3 reads CASSFGTGTHYEQYF. The DNA of the CDR3 is TGTGCCAGCAGCTTTGGGACAGGGACGCACTACGAGCAGTACTTC.

The chain joins TRBV4-1 to TRBJ2-7; 9 bases fit TRBD2. Germline CDR1 and CDR2: MGHRA and YSYEKL. The CDR3 covers 14 residues. Unmatched junction bases numbered 5, after V lost 6 bases and J lost 2 bases. CDR3 sequence reads: CASRRTSATYEQYF. For the CDR3, the DNA is TGCGCCAGCAGACGGACTAGCGCGACCTACGAGCAGTACTTC.

This clonotype was detected many times. The chain employs TRBV6-1 and TRBJ2-7; 8 nucleotides match TRBD2. This CDR3 has 16 residues. The germline gives CDR1 MNHNS, CDR2 SASEGT. After removal of 5 bases from V and 2 bases from J, the junction contained 11 bases not matched to a gene. CDR3 DNA: TGTGCCAGCAGTCTCCACCTCAGCGGGAGAGCCTACGAGCAGTACTTC. It yields the protein CASSLHLSGRAYEQYF.

The chain uses TRBV6-7 and TRBJ2-2; D ambiguous. TRBV6-7 has ORF status, its function being uncertain. The length of the CDR3 is 18 residues. Trimming pared 2 bases from V and 3 bases from J, leaving 19 bases between. DNA of the CDR3: TGTGCCAGCAGTTACCGCCTACGGACCTCTGGATACACCGGGGAGCTGTTTTTT. Translated: CASSYRLRTSGYTGELFF.

This clonotype was seen at least ten times. This CDR3 is CASTSGSSSTDTQYF. The CDR3 DNA follows: TGCGCCAGTACTAGCGGGTCCTCTAGCACAGATACGCAGTATTTT. The chain links TRBV10-1 to TRBJ2-3, with 9 bases that match TRBD2. CDR3 length: 15 amino acids. After removal of 9 bases from V and 0 bases from J, the junction contained 7 bases not matched to a gene. The germline V gene has CDR1 WNHNN and CDR2 SYGVQD (reference sequence).

Remarks on this clonotype: The conserved phenylalanine or tryptophan normally closing the CDR3 is absent here, so this likely arose from a read error. The CDR3 loop reads CASSSRTRAYEQYL. The CDR3 DNA is TGTGCCAGCAGCTCCAGGACTAGAGCCTATGAGCAGTACCTC. The chain has TRBV7-9 and TRBJ2-7, with 7 bases lining up with TRBD2. CDR3 length: 14 amino acids. Germline V gene lookup returns CDR1 SEHNR and CDR2 FQNEAQ (reference sequence).

This clonotype was counted many times. The V gene is TRBV5-1, the J gene TRBJ2-6; possibly TRBD1 for D (7 bases). Germline values: CDR1 SGHRS, CDR2 YFSETQ. The CDR3 is made up of 17 amino acids. V was trimmed by 2 bases and J by 0 bases, leaving 12 bases between them. The DNA of the CDR3 is TGCGCCAGCAGCTTTGCGGGACAGAGCTCTGGGGCCAACGTCCTGACTTTC. As protein: CASSFAGQSSGANVLTF.

The chain carries TRBV27 and TRBJ2-1, with TRBD2 matching 7 bases. This CDR3 is 17 amino acids long. The V gene's germline CDR1 is MNHEY and CDR2 SMNVEV (reference sequence). The V segment lost 1 base and the J segment 3 bases; nucleotides outside the gene matches: 9. Here the CDR3 reads CASSLFAGATHYNEQFF. In nucleotides, the CDR3 is TGTGCCAGCAGTTTATTTGCGGGAGCCACCCACTACAATGAGCAGTTCTTC.

The CDR3 DNA is TGTGCCAGCAGTTCTCGCTCTCCGGAGACCCAGTACTTC. Residues: CASSSRSPETQYF. The chain joins TRBV27 to TRBJ2-5; no reliable D call. Germline V gene data show CDR1 as MNHEY and CDR2 as SMNVEV (reference sequence). The V and J ends lost 4 bases and 5 bases respectively, with 11 bases between them. The CDR3 covers 13 residues.

There are a few counts of this clonotype. The V gene is TRBV6-1, the J gene TRBJ2-1, with TRBD2 matching over 11 bases. In germline, CDR1 is MNHNS, CDR2 SASEGT. This CDR3 is 13 amino acids long. V trimming: 8 bases; J trimming: 7 bases; junction bases outside the gene matches: 4. CDR3 in amino acids: CASGPSGGNEQFF. In DNA, the CDR3 is TGTGCCAGCGGCCCTAGCGGGGGGAATGAGCAGTTCTTC.

This clonotype was observed a few times. V is TRBV20-1 and J is TRBJ2-3; the D gene is possibly TRBD1 (6 bases). The CDR3 is 14 residues long. Germline assignment: CDR1 DFQATT and CDR2 SNEGSKA (reference sequence). The V end lost 6 bases, the J end lost 0 bases, and 13 bases lay between the germline ends. CDR3 loop: CSASGHKSTDTQYF. CDR3 nucleotides: TGCAGTGCGTCGGGACATAAGAGCACAGATACGCAGTATTTT.

On this clonotype: A much larger clone differs by one base, so this may be a read error. The chain combines TRBV6-2 or TRBV6-3 with TRBJ2-5, with D possibly TRBD2 on 7 matching bases. The germline V gene encodes CDR1 MNHEY and CDR2 SVGEGT. The CDR3 covers 16 residues. The V end was cut by 4 bases, the J end by 1 base, with 16 bases between. This CDR3 reads CASSFGLVGAQETQYF. CDR3 in DNA: TGTGCCAGCAGTTTCGGACTAGTGGGGGCCCAAGAGACCCAGTACTTC.

This clonotype showed up many times. The chain carries TRBV12-3 or TRBV12-4 and TRBJ2-7, with 9 bases fitting TRBD2. The junction had 12 bases not matched to a gene; V was cut back by 4 bases and J by 2 bases. The CDR3 loop spans 17 amino acids. This CDR3 reads CASSSPHSGGITYEQYF. In DNA form, the CDR3 reads TGTGCCAGCAGTTCCCCTCATAGCGGGGGAATTACCTACGAGCAGTACTTC.